The clone carrying this T cell receptor (beta chain) has only a few counts. The antigen remains undetermined. A second about 7 to 11 cycle PCR used barcoded and J-beta primers. TCRdb redid the calling of the 5' RACE reads with MiXCR, one entry per CDR3 protein. The repertoire holds over 700,000 distinct CDR3 sequences, with less than 70% as singletons. Trimming cost V 2 bases and J 2 bases, with 7 bases left between them. Germline lookup yields CDR1 SQVTM and CDR2 ANQGSEA. There are 12 residues in the CDR3. The sample originates from a study of blood T cells in healthy people across ages. Findings of the study overall: Using unsorted PBMCs precluded a conclusive naive versus antigen-experienced comparison.

The V and J genes are TRBV29-1 and TRBJ2-7; D unresolved. This clonotype originated in an elderly man in good health. Sequencing was done on a sample of blood. Written as DNA, the CDR3 is TGCAGCGTTGAATCCATTGCCTACGAGCAGTACTTC. It is translated as CSVESIAYEQYF.